This TCR beta chain was identified during a study of beta chain features in type 1 diabetes. This clone was seen a handful of times. Antigen unknown. The V gene end was trimmed by 5 bases and the J gene end by 0 bases; junction bases not matched to a gene: 5. Germline CDR1 and CDR2: SQVTM and ANQGSEA. There are 14 residues in the CDR3. Sequenced material consisted of expressed TCRB transcripts (all of the isolated RNA was reverse transcribed). Samples of naive, central memory and regulatory T cells yielded a mean of about 3.4 million reads. The method was immunoSEQ multiplex PCR; TCRdb's version includes in-frame clones alone and lacks a portion of them. The sample lists about 370,000 clones, roughly 16% occurring once. On average, the one heparinised blood draw given by each donor was 90 to 150 mL. Each of the CD4+ naive, central memory, regulatory and stem cell-like memory populations was sorted via CD45RO/CCR7/CD25/CD127/CD95/CD27.

The study's findings and limits: Whether TCRB rearrangement is influenced by HLA type was left unresolved in this analysis.

The origin of this receptor is a woman aged 18-30 years in good health. V is TRBV29-1 and J is TRBJ1-1, with 8 nucleotides matching TRBD1. Source material: naive CD4+ T cells from blood. As DNA, the CDR3 is TGCAGCGTTATTCGGACAGGGATGAACACTGAAGCTTTCTTT. Protein product: CSVIRTGMNTEAFF. Looking up the rest from reference TRBV29-1 and TRBJ1-1 gives the full variable domain: SAVISQKPSRDICQRGTSLTIQCQVDSQVTMMFWYRQQPGQSLTLIATANQGSEATYESGFVIDKFPISRPNLTFSTLTVSNMSPEDSSIYLCSVIRTGMNTEAFFGQGTRLTVV.